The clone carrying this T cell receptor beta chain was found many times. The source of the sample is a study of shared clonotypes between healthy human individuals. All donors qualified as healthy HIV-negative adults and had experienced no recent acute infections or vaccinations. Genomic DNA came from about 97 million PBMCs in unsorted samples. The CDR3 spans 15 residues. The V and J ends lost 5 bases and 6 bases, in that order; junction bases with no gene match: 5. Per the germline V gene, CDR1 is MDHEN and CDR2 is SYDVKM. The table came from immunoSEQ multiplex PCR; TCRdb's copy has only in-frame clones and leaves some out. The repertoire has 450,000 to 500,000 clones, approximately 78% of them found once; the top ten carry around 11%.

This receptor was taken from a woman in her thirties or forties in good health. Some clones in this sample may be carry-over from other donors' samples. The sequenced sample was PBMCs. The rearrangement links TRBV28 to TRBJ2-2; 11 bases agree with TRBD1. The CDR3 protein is CASSRGTGGAGELFF. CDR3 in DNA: TGTGCCAGCAGTCGCGGGACAGGGGGTGCCGGGGAGCTGTTTTTT.